A single sample gave rise to the 26 T cell receptor beta chains below, sequenced in a study of cytomegalovirus exposure and HLA in healthy donors. Amplification used 60 Vbeta primers and 13 Jbeta primers. Here immunoSEQ multiplex PCR was the method, and the copy in TCRdb shows in-frame clones only, minus some. This table holds 150,000 or so clones, 75% to 85% found once. Input material: PBMCs. The receptors come from a woman aged 18-30 years in good health and CMV-seropositive.

The J gene is TRBJ2-3, the V gene TRBV7-2; 9 nucleotides align to TRBD2. This CDR3 is built from 15 residues. From germline, CDR1 is SGHTA and CDR2 FQGNSA. Trimming cost V 0 bases and J 9 bases; bases outside gene matches: 7. CDR3 residues: CASSLAGSGGETQYF. In DNA form, the CDR3 reads TGTGCCAGCAGCTTAGCGGGTAGCGGGGGTGAAACGCAGTATTTT. The whole variable domain, remainder taken from reference TRBV7-2 and TRBJ2-3, is GAGVSQSPSNKVTEKGKDVELRCDPISGHTALYWYRQSLGQGLEFLIYFQGNSAPDKSGLPSDRFSAERTGGSVSTLTIQRTQQEDSAVYLCASSLAGSGGETQYFGPGTRLTVL.

This clone was recorded only once. The chain combines TRBV4-1 with TRBJ2-3; D is perhaps TRBD1 (5 bases). The CDR3 is made up of 14 amino acids. With 0 bases removed from V and 2 bases from J, the gap between germline ends came to 6 bases. Per the germline V gene, CDR1 is MGHRA and CDR2 is YSYEKL. This CDR3 is CASSQDRVTDTQYF. Written as DNA, the CDR3 is TGCGCCAGCAGCCAAGACAGGGTCACAGATACGCAGTATTTT.

This chain connects TRBV5-5 to TRBJ2-7, with 7 nucleotides matching TRBD2. V shed 4 bases and J 2 bases; nucleotides not matched to a gene: 3. CDR1 and CDR2 (germline): SGHKS, YYEKEE (reference sequence). The length of the CDR3 is 13 residues. DNA for the CDR3: TGTGCCAGCAGCGGGGGGAGGGCCTACGAGCAGTACTTC. This codes for CASSGGRAYEQYF.

The J gene is TRBJ2-1, the V gene TRBV2; 10 bases line up with TRBD2. The V and J ends lost 6 bases and 2 bases, in that order; junction bases with no gene match: 4. This CDR3 contains 15 residues. From germline, CDR1 is SNHLY and CDR2 FYNNEI. The CDR3 DNA follows: TGTGCCAGCAGGGTAGCGGGGGGCGCCTACAATGAGCAGTTCTTC. Translating gives CASRVAGGAYNEQFF.

The J gene is TRBJ2-1, the V gene TRBV7-9; TRBD1 matches at 7 bases. The CDR3 has 18 residues. Germline V gene data show CDR1 as SEHNR and CDR2 as FQNEAQ (reference sequence). Trimming cost V 5 bases and J 0 bases; bases outside gene matches: 13. The CDR3 DNA reads TGTGCCAGCAGCCCCTACAAACTGGGACAGAGCTCCTACAATGAGCAGTTCTTC. Translated: CASSPYKLGQSSYNEQFF.

This sequence joins TRBV7-9 and TRBJ1-4, with D possibly matching TRBD1 (6 bases). CDR1 is SEHNR, CDR2 FQNEAQ, per germline (reference sequence). The V end lost 5 bases, the J end lost 16 bases, and 14 bases lay between the germline ends. The CDR3 is 11 residues long. The CDR3 DNA is TGTGCCAGCAGCGCGGACAGTTTTCAGTTTTTT. This encodes CASSADSFQFF.

V gene TRBV28 combines with J gene TRBJ2-1; 16 positions match TRBD2. The J segment lost 10 bases and the V segment lost 6 bases, leaving 9 bases of the junction unmatched. This CDR3 spans 16 amino acids. The germline CDR1 and CDR2 sequences are MDHEN and SYDVKM. CDR3 DNA sequence: TGTGCCAGCAGCCCCCAAGGGACTAGCGGGGGGGCGGAGCAGTTCTTC. Amino acids: CASSPQGTSGGAEQFF. Supplemented by reference TRBV28 and TRBJ2-1, the full variable domain reads DVKVTQSSRYLVKRTGEKVFLECVQDMDHENMFWYRQDPGLGLRLIYFSYDVKMKEKGDIPEGYSVSREKKERFSLILESASTNQTSMYLCASSPQGTSGGAEQFFGPGTRLTVL.

J is TRBJ1-2 and V is TRBV30; no clear D. V dropped 0 bases and J dropped 5 bases, with 13 bases sitting between them. Germline V gene lookup returns CDR1 GTSNPN and CDR2 SVGIG (reference sequence). The CDR3 consists of 14 residues. The CDR3, as DNA: TGTGCCTGGAGTGTCCCTGGTAGCTGTTATGGCTACACCTTC. Encoded protein: CAWSVPGSCYGYTF.

This chain uses TRBV7-8 with TRBJ2-3; 7 nucleotides line up with TRBD2. Per germline, CDR1 SGHVS and CDR2 FQNEAQ. This CDR3 is built from 16 residues. With V trimmed by 1 base and J by 0 bases, 4 bases remained unmatched. CDR3: CASSLGEGTSTDTQYF. CDR3 nucleotide sequence: TGTGCCAGCAGCTTAGGGGAGGGAACGAGCACAGATACGCAGTATTTT.

V is TRBV19 and J is TRBJ1-1; D ambiguous. Germline V CDR1 and CDR2: LNHDA, SQIVND (reference sequence). This CDR3 region has 14 residues. The V and J ends lost 5 bases and 1 base respectively, with 11 bases between them. CDR3 nucleotides: TGTGCCAGTAGTCTTGCACGGGGGAACACTGAAGCTTTCTTT. Protein product: CASSLARGNTEAFF. Based on the CDR3 plus reference TRBV19 and TRBJ1-1, the full variable domain is DGGITQSPKYLFRKEGQNVTLSCEQNLNHDAMYWYRQDPGQGLRLIYYSQIVNDFQKGDIAEGYSVSREKKESFPLTVTSAQKNPTAFYLCASSLARGNTEAFFGQGTRLTVV.

The gene calls are TRBV13 and TRBJ1-6, with D possibly TRBD1 on 6 matching bases. CDR1 PRHDT and CDR2 FYEKMQ come from the germline V gene (reference sequence). Trimming took 3 bases from V and 10 from J, leaving 19 bases between them. The CDR3 contains 16 residues. The CDR3 DNA reads as TGTGCCAGCAGCTTGGGCTATCAGGGGACTAGATCACCCCTCCACTTT. Its translation is CASSLGYQGTRSPLHF.

DNA for the CDR3: TGCGCCAGCAGCCAAGACGCAGGCGGGGGGGCTACAGATACGCAGTATTTT. Protein sequence: CASSQDAGGGATDTQYF. This chain joins TRBV4-1 and TRBJ2-3, with 9 bases matching TRBD2. This CDR3 comprises 17 residues. The germline gives CDR1 MGHRA, CDR2 YSYEKL. J gave up 3 bases and V 0 bases, and 7 bases lay outside the gene matches.

The genes are TRBV7-8 and TRBJ1-4; D perhaps matches TRBD1 (6 bases). Germline loops: CDR1 SGHVS, CDR2 FQNEAQ. Trimming took off 5 bases at V and 7 bases at J, with 17 bases between the two ends. The CDR3 sequence is 15 residues long. The CDR3 DNA is TGTGCCAGCAGCAAAAACAGGGATCATCCTGAAAAACTGTTTTTT. The encoded protein is CASSKNRDHPEKLFF. The variable domain in full, with the rest retrieved from reference TRBV7-8 and TRBJ1-4, is GAGVSQSPRYKVAKRGQDVALRCDPISGHVSLFWYQQALGQGPEFLTYFQNEAQLDKSGLPSDRFFAERPEGSVSTLKIQRTQQEDSAVYLCASSKNRDHPEKLFFGSGTQLSVL.

This sequence joins TRBV2 and TRBJ1-5, with 8 positions matching TRBD1. The CDR3 is made up of 15 amino acids. Trimming took 3 bases from V and 5 from J; bases not matched to a gene: 6. Germline V CDR1 and CDR2: SNHLY, FYNNEI. The CDR3 DNA reads TGTGCCAGCAGTGAGAGACAGGGGCCATATCAGCCCCAGCATTTT. It encodes CASSERQGPYQPQHF.

The gene calls are TRBV27 and TRBJ1-2, with TRBD1 matching over 7 bases. The J segment lost 4 bases and the V segment lost 5 bases, leaving 7 bases of the junction unmatched. This CDR3 has 14 amino acids. In germline, CDR1 is MNHEY, CDR2 SMNVEV (reference sequence). Here the CDR3 reads CASSQGQTFYGYTF. Here the CDR3 DNA reads TGTGCCAGCAGTCAGGGACAGACTTTCTATGGCTACACCTTC.

This chain connects TRBV28 to TRBJ2-5; 8 nucleotides align to TRBD1. The CDR3 spans 14 residues. In germline, CDR1 is MDHEN, CDR2 SYDVKM. With 3 bases clipped from V and 4 bases from J, the junction kept 4 bases outside the gene matches. CDR3 DNA: TGTGCCAGCAGTTTCCCCGGACAGGGAGAGACCCAGTACTTC. Its translation: CASSFPGQGETQYF.

The chain combines TRBV9 with TRBJ2-7; 8 bases map to TRBD2. Germline assignment: CDR1 SGDLS and CDR2 YYNGEE. The CDR3 sequence is 15 residues long. The V gene end was trimmed by 0 bases and the J gene end by 0 bases; junction bases not matched to a gene: 2. DNA for the CDR3: TGTGCCAGCAGCGTAGATCTAGCGGGCTCCTACGAGCAGTACTTC. Amino acid sequence: CASSVDLAGSYEQYF.

The V call is TRBV5-1, the J call TRBJ1-4, with 12 bases fitting TRBD1. Trimming cost V 3 bases and J 3 bases; bases outside gene matches: 9. The germline gives CDR1 SGHRS, CDR2 YFSETQ. This CDR3 has 18 amino acids. The CDR3 coding sequence is TGCGCCAGCAGCTCCCGGGACAGGGGGCGGGCGGCTAATGAAAAACTGTTTTTT. This translates into CASSSRDRGRAANEKLFF.

This chain uses TRBV11-3 with TRBJ2-1; the match to TRBD2 covers 7 bases. The CDR3 runs to 15 residues. With V trimmed by 5 bases and J by 1 base, 5 bases remained unmatched. Germline V gives CDR1 SGHNT, CDR2 YENEEA. CDR3 sequence: CASSARGVSYNEQFF. The CDR3 DNA reads TGTGCCAGCAGCGCTCGGGGGGTTTCCTACAATGAGCAGTTCTTC.

This clone was picked up one time. The J gene is TRBJ2-1, the V gene TRBV11-1; 7 bases line up with TRBD2. V lost 7 bases to trimming and J lost 3 bases; unmatched junction nucleotides: 9. The germline CDR1 and CDR2 sequences are SGHAT and FQDESV (reference sequence). This CDR3 is 15 amino acids long. CDR3 sequence (DNA): TGTGCCAGCAACCCTCATGGGGGGGACTACAATGAGCAGTTCTTC. It encodes CASNPHGGDYNEQFF.

This clone was detected a few times. The chain couples TRBV9 to TRBJ1-2; D not certain. V was trimmed by 0 bases and J by 0 bases, leaving 6 bases between them. The CDR3 is made up of 14 amino acids. Germline CDR1 reads SGDLS; CDR2 reads YYNGEE. CDR3 amino acids: CASSVGGTNYGYTF. Written as DNA, the CDR3 is TGTGCCAGCAGCGTAGGCGGGACTAACTATGGCTACACCTTC.

This chain links TRBV7-2 with TRBJ1-2, with D maybe TRBD1 (5 bases). Germline V gene lookup returns CDR1 SGHTA and CDR2 FQGNSA. V lost 5 bases and J lost 1, with 11 bases in between. The CDR3 contains 14 residues. The CDR3 protein is CASSQLGGNYGYTF. The CDR3 DNA is TGTGCCAGCAGCCAACTCGGGGGTAACTATGGCTACACCTTC.

This clone turned up a few times. The V and J genes are TRBV28 and TRBJ1-5; the match to TRBD1 covers 9 bases. This CDR3 has 15 amino acids. Germline V CDR1 and CDR2: MDHEN, SYDVKM. With 2 bases clipped from V and 4 bases from J, the junction kept 3 bases outside the gene matches. The CDR3, as DNA: TGTGCCAGCAGTTTAAGGGACAGGGTTAATCAGCCCCAGCATTTT. Protein: CASSLRDRVNQPQHF. The variable domain in full, with the rest retrieved from reference TRBV28 and TRBJ1-5, is DVKVTQSSRYLVKRTGEKVFLECVQDMDHENMFWYRQDPGLGLRLIYFSYDVKMKEKGDIPEGYSVSREKKERFSLILESASTNQTSMYLCASSLRDRVNQPQHFGDGTRLSIL.

The genes are TRBV6-1 and TRBJ2-6; 8 bases line up with TRBD2. The V gene end was trimmed by 4 bases and the J gene end by 8 bases; junction bases not matched to a gene: 7. This CDR3 comprises 15 residues. The germline CDR1 and CDR2 sequences are MNHNS and SASEGT. The DNA for the CDR3 is TGTGCCAGCAGTGGACAAGCGGGGGTTTCCAACGTCCTGACTTTC. Translated: CASSGQAGVSNVLTF.

This rearrangement joins TRBV4-3 to TRBJ2-1; TRBD2 is a possible D gene (5 bases). Germline loops: CDR1 LGHNA, CDR2 YSLEER. This CDR3 has 16 residues. V was shortened by 3 bases and J by 5 bases, with 17 bases between the two germline ends. The CDR3 reads CASSHPPAGADNEQFF. Here the CDR3 DNA reads TGCGCCAGCAGCCACCCACCGGCGGGCGCAGACAATGAGCAGTTCTTC.

J is TRBJ2-7 and V is TRBV19, with TRBD1 matching over 10 bases. CDR1 and CDR2 (germline): LNHDA, SQIVND (reference sequence). The CDR3 runs 15 residues. Trimming at V came to 5 bases and at J to 6 bases, leaving 10 bases not matched to a gene. The CDR3 is CASSPGTGVRGEQYF. In nucleotides, the CDR3 is TGTGCCAGTAGTCCCGGGACAGGGGTTCGGGGCGAGCAGTACTTC.